A selection of T cell receptor beta chains follows, all from one sample in a study of cytomegalovirus exposure and HLA in healthy donors. The table came from immunoSEQ multiplex PCR; TCRdb's copy has only in-frame clones and leaves some out. Here the sample spans some 130,000 clones, roughly four fifths being singletons. Material: PBMCs. The receptors derive from a young man in good health and CMV-seronegative. Both conserved end residues are part of each CDR3. A D gene is named only where the DNA matches it firmly. Only some rows state a clone size, as once, few, many or a class for expanded clones.

-,TRBD1,TRBJ1-1,TRBV11-2,TGTGCCAGCAGCTCCGGGACAGGGAGTTCCGTGGCTTTCTTT,CASSSGTGSSVAFF
-,-,TRBJ1-1,TRBV7-9,TGTGCCAGCAGCTTAGATAACAGGGCTGAAGCTTTCTTT,CASSLDNRAEAFF
-,TRBD2,TRBJ2-3,TRBV10-3,TGTGCCATCAGCCGCGGGGGCGCGGGAGGGGTAGATACGCAGTATTTT,CAISRGGAGGVDTQYF
few,-,TRBJ1-5,TRBV19,TGTGCCAGTAGCCTATTTATAGGGGAGGAGCCCCAGCATTTT,CASSLFIGEEPQHF
-,-,TRBJ1-1,TRBV9,TGTGCCAGCACCTCGACAGACTCGAACACTGAAGCTTTCTTT,CASTSTDSNTEAFF
once,TRBD1,TRBJ2-5,TRBV29-1,TGCAGCTCGAAGACAGGGGCGGGGGAGACCCAGTACTTC,CSSKTGAGETQYF
-,TRBD2,TRBJ2-1,TRBV28,TGTGCCAGCAGTTTATGGAGTCTAGCGGGAGGAGGGGGAACCAATGAGCAGTTCTTC,CASSLWSLAGGGGTNEQFF
-,-,TRBJ1-5,TRBV7-8,TGTGCCAGCAGTGGGGGGGGTCCAGATTCCGGAAGTAGGAATCAGCCCCAGCATTTT,CASSGGGPDSGSRNQPQHF
few,-,TRBJ2-3,TRBV6-5,TGTGCCAGCAGCCGCGAGCGAGGTACGCAGTATTTT,CASSRERGTQYF
-,TRBD1,TRBJ2-2,TRBV5-4,TGTGCCAGCAGCAGGGGACAGGGGGCGCTGGACACCGGGGAGCTGTTTTTT,CASSRGQGALDTGELFF
few,-,TRBJ1-1,TRBV5-1,TGCGCCAGCAGCTTGGCCGACGGGGGGCACACTGAAGCTTTCTTT,CASSLADGGHTEAFF
-,-,TRBJ2-3,TRBV27,TGTGCCAGCAGTTTATCCTCAGGGGCAGATACGCAGTATTTT,CASSLSSGADTQYF
-,-,TRBJ2-3,TRBV9,TGTGCCAGCAGCGTGGACGGGGACATAGCAGATACGCAGTATTTT,CASSVDGDIADTQYF
-,-,TRBJ1-5,TRBV5-6,TGTGCCAGCAGCTTGGGGCATAGCAATCAGCCCCAGCATTTT,CASSLGHSNQPQHF
-,TRBD1,TRBJ1-2,TRBV6-1,TGTGCCAGCAGTGAAAGGGTGGACAGGGACTATGGCTACACCTTC,CASSERVDRDYGYTF
-,-,TRBJ2-2,TRBV9,TGTGCCAGCAGCCCAGGGCATCGGTTCGACACCGGGGAGCTGTTTTTT,CASSPGHRFDTGELFF
-,-,TRBJ1-2,TRBV7-3,TGTGCCAGCAGCTTAACTGGGGGCGAAGACTATGGCTACACCTTC,CASSLTGGEDYGYTF
-,-,TRBJ1-2,TRBV6-1,TGTGCCAGCAGTGAAGCTGGCGGGATGGGCTATGGCTACACCTTC,CASSEAGGMGYGYTF
-,TRBD1,TRBJ1-1,TRBV30,TGTGCCTGCCCCCCGGGACAGGGAAACACTGAAGCTTTCTTT,CACPPGQGNTEAFF
few,TRBD1,TRBJ1-4,TRBV19,TGTGCCAGTAGTATCGGACAGGGGAAAGAAAAACTGTTTTTT,CASSIGQGKEKLFF
-,-,TRBJ1-2,TRBV20-1,TGCAGTGCCGTGAGTGGCTACACCTTC,CSAVSGYTF
-,TRBD1,TRBJ2-3,TRBV28,TGTGCCAGCAGTCCACGACAGGGCGCAGATACGCAGTATTTT,CASSPRQGADTQYF
-,-,TRBJ2-3,TRBV7-9,TGTGCCAGCAGAGAGCGCCCAAGCCACGATACGCAGTATTTT,CASRERPSHDTQYF
-,-,TRBJ1-5,TRBV6-1,TGTGCCAGCAGATACACAGGGCACAGCAATCAGCCCCAGCATTTT,CASRYTGHSNQPQHF
-,-,TRBJ2-4,TRBV7-3,TGTGCCAGCAGCTTAACCCCAGGGGGGATTGACAGTCAGTACTTC,CASSLTPGGIDSQYF
-,TRBD1,TRBJ1-1,TRBV4-2,TGTGCCAGCAGCCGACAGGGGATGAACACTGAAGCTTTCTTT,CASSRQGMNTEAFF
-,TRBD1,TRBJ2-5,TRBV6-5,TGTGCCAGCACCCAACCCGGGGACAGGAAAGAGACCCAGTACTTC,CASTQPGDRKETQYF
-,-,TRBJ1-2,TRBV27,TGTGCCAGTCGTCCAGGAGGAACCAACTATGGCTACACCTTC,CASRPGGTNYGYTF
few,-,TRBJ2-7,TRBV4-2,TGTGCCAGCAGCCAAGAGGGGCCAGGGGCGTTCTACGAGCAGTACTTC,CASSQEGPGAFYEQYF